This passage covers 19 T cell receptor beta chains from one sample sequenced in a study of shared T cell receptors in the human thymus. Repertoires were generated with immunoSEQ multiplex PCR, while TCRdb's copy carries only in-frame clones and drops some. The sample contains 720,000 or so clones, 80% to 90% of which appear only once. Another study also made use of these data, one on human thymus T cells.

The sequenced sample consisted of thymocytes. The receptors were gathered from a girl less than two years old with a congenital heart defect.

V gene TRBV28 combines with J gene TRBJ2-1, with TRBD1 identical over 10 bases. Germline values: CDR1 MDHEN, CDR2 SYDVKM. The V gene end was trimmed by 6 bases and the J gene end by 6 bases; junction bases not matched to a gene: 5. The CDR3 loop spans 14 amino acids. As DNA, the CDR3 is TGTGCCAGCAGCCGCCGGGACAGGGGCAATGAGCAGTTCTTC. Translation gives CASSRRDRGNEQFF.

V usage is TRBV10-3 and J usage is TRBJ1-1, with TRBD1 matching over 10 bases. Germline V CDR1 and CDR2: ENHRY, SYGVKD. The CDR3 extends over 16 amino acids. V shed 3 bases and J 0 bases; nucleotides not matched to a gene: 4. The CDR3 bases are TGTGCCATCAGTGACGGGACAGGGGTTATGAACACTGAAGCTTTCTTT. The encoded protein is CAISDGTGVMNTEAFF.

The rearrangement joins TRBV19 to TRBJ2-3, with 11 positions matching TRBD1. This CDR3 comprises 16 residues. In germline, CDR1 is LNHDA, CDR2 SQIVND (reference sequence). V was pared by 4 bases and J by 0 bases, with 3 bases of the junction left unmatched. The CDR3 region is CASSRGQGGSTDTQYF. The CDR3 nucleotides read TGTGCCAGTAGTAGGGGACAGGGGGGGAGCACAGATACGCAGTATTTT.

Only one count was recorded for this clone. The chain combines TRBV6-6 with TRBJ1-1, with D tentatively TRBD1 (5 bases). The CDR3 totals 14 residues. Germline V CDR1 and CDR2: MNHNY, SVGAGI (reference sequence). Trimming took 4 bases from V and 3 from J, leaving 12 bases between them. CDR3 sequence (DNA): TGTGCCAGCAGTTCCACGGAAGGGGACACTGAAGCTTTCTTT. Its translation: CASSSTEGDTEAFF.

The J gene is TRBJ2-7, the V gene TRBV28; 8 positions match TRBD2. Unmatched junction bases numbered 17, after V lost 3 bases and J lost 4 bases. The CDR3 extends over 18 amino acids. Per the germline V gene, CDR1 is MDHEN and CDR2 is SYDVKM. The CDR3 region is CASSFRSSGTGGEYEQYF. CDR3 nucleotide sequence: TGTGCCAGCAGTTTTCGCTCTAGCGGCACGGGGGGGGAATACGAGCAGTACTTC. The full variable domain, rest sourced from reference TRBV28 and TRBJ2-7, is DVKVTQSSRYLVKRTGEKVFLECVQDMDHENMFWYRQDPGLGLRLIYFSYDVKMKEKGDIPEGYSVSREKKERFSLILESASTNQTSMYLCASSFRSSGTGGEYEQYFGPGTRLTVT.

This chain uses TRBV7-8 with TRBJ1-1; 7 bases line up with TRBD1. CDR1 is SGHVS and CDR2 is FQNEAQ in the germline V gene. V was pared by 3 bases and J by 3 bases, with 1 base of the junction left unmatched. The CDR3 covers 13 residues. The CDR3 region is CASSFGQDTEAFF. CDR3 DNA: TGTGCCAGCAGCTTTGGACAGGACACTGAAGCTTTCTTT.

The chain recombines TRBV5-5 with TRBJ1-5; the D gene is possibly TRBD1 (6 bases). The ends were cut back, 3 bases at V and 4 bases at J, with 14 bases in the middle. CDR3 length: 15 amino acids. CDR1 is SGHKS and CDR2 is YYEKEE in the germline V gene (reference sequence). The CDR3 reads CASSWGGQWNQPQHF. CDR3 DNA sequence: TGTGCCAGCAGCTGGGGCGGACAGTGGAATCAGCCCCAGCATTTT.

The V and J genes are TRBV6-6 and TRBJ2-3; the D gene is possibly TRBD2 (6 bases). Trimming pared 5 bases from V and 6 bases from J, leaving 12 bases between. There are 13 residues in the CDR3. CDR1 is MNHNY and CDR2 is SVGAGI in the germline V gene (reference sequence). This CDR3 reads CASSPPGADTQYF. The CDR3 bases are TGTGCCAGCAGTCCCCCGGGAGCTGATACGCAGTATTTT.

This clone was detected once. V and J are TRBV4-1 and TRBJ1-6, with TRBD1 matching over 7 bases. CDR3 length: 19 amino acids. V dropped 3 bases and J dropped 9; count of bases not matched to a gene: 20. Looked up from germline, CDR1 is MGHRA and CDR2 is YSYEKL. The CDR3 region has the DNA TGCGCCAGCAGCCACCTCGCTGGCCCGACAGGGAAGGGGGCTTCACCCCTCCACTTT. Translating it yields CASSHLAGPTGKGASPLHF.

The V gene is TRBV15, the J gene TRBJ2-5; D perhaps matches TRBD1 (6 bases). The CDR3 spans 14 residues. V was shortened by 4 bases and J by 5 bases, with 14 bases between the two germline ends. Germline loops: CDR1 LNHNV, CDR2 YYDKDF (reference sequence). The CDR3 coding sequence is TGTGCCACCAGCAACAATAGGGGGAAGGAGACCCAGTACTTC. This sequence encodes CATSNNRGKETQYF.

CDR3 loop: CATSRDSVRSGNTIYF. CDR3 sequence (DNA): TGTGCCACCAGCAGAGATTCGGTCCGCTCTGGAAACACCATATATTTT. The V call is TRBV15, the J call TRBJ1-3; D gene ambiguous. In germline, CDR1 is LNHNV, CDR2 YYDKDF (reference sequence). The CDR3 totals 16 residues. The V end was cut by 0 bases, the J end by 0 bases, with 9 bases between.

The chain uses TRBV2 and TRBJ2-7; 9 bases fit TRBD1. CDR1 and CDR2 from the germline V gene are SNHLY and FYNNEI. The V gene end was trimmed by 1 base and the J gene end by 5 bases; junction bases not matched to a gene: 6. CDR3 length: 15 amino acids. The CDR3 bases are TGTGCCAGCAGTGAAGTGGGACAGGGAAGGGACGAGCAGTACTTC. Its protein product is CASSEVGQGRDEQYF.

The J gene is TRBJ1-2, the V gene TRBV9; 7 bases are a match to TRBD1. Losses at the gene ends were 4 bases for V and 1 base for J; bases not matched to a gene: 10. This CDR3 region has 16 residues. CDR1 is SGDLS and CDR2 is YYNGEE in the germline V gene. CDR3: CASSSKGAESNYGYTF. CDR3 DNA: TGTGCCAGCAGCTCAAAGGGGGCAGAGAGTAACTATGGCTACACCTTC. Full variable domain (missing parts from reference TRBV9 and TRBJ1-2): DSGVTQTPKHLITATGQRVTLRCSPRSGDLSVYWYQQSLDQGLQFLIQYYNGEERAKGNILERFSAQQFPDLHSELNLSSLELGDSALYFCASSSKGAESNYGYTFGSGTRLTVV.

The count of this clone is one. The chain couples TRBV5-1 to TRBJ2-3; 7 bases fit TRBD2. The CDR3 has 19 amino acids. V dropped 4 bases and J dropped 2; count of bases not matched to a gene: 19. Germline V lookup: CDR1 SGHRS, CDR2 YFSETQ. DNA for the CDR3: TGCGCCAGCAGCCCAGAACTGGGGGGGGGACTGGGTAACACAGATACGCAGTATTTT. Translating gives CASSPELGGGLGNTDTQYF. Looking up the rest from reference TRBV5-1 and TRBJ2-3 gives the full variable domain: KAGVTQTPRYLIKTRGQQVTLSCSPISGHRSVSWYQQTPGQGLQFLFEYFSETQRNKGNFPGRFSGRQFSNSRSEMNVSTLELGDSALYLCASSPELGGGLGNTDTQYFGPGTRLTVL.

The chain carries TRBV2 and TRBJ2-1; D unresolved. Germline V gives CDR1 SNHLY, CDR2 FYNNEI. V lost 6 bases to trimming and J lost 2 bases, with 17 bases between them. The CDR3 totals 16 residues. For the CDR3, the DNA is TGTGCCAGCAGCCCGACTCGGATCCAGACCTACAATGAGCAGTTCTTC. Its protein product is CASSPTRIQTYNEQFF.

The chain recombines TRBV5-1 with TRBJ2-7, with D uncertain. Per germline, CDR1 SGHRS and CDR2 YFSETQ. The V end lost 3 bases, the J end lost 1 base, and 26 bases lay between the germline ends. This CDR3 comprises 19 residues. For the CDR3, the DNA is TGCGCCAGCAGCTCCACAGTCCGGATCCACATTAGTCCTTCCTACGAGCAGTACTTC. Translated: CASSSTVRIHISPSYEQYF.

This chain uses TRBV4-1 with TRBJ1-2, with TRBD1 as a possible D gene (5 bases). Germline assignment: CDR1 MGHRA and CDR2 YSYEKL. CDR3 length: 11 residues. V shed 0 bases and J shed 14 bases, with 10 bases lying between them. CDR3 sequence reads: CASSQDQGLTF. The CDR3 DNA reads TGCGCCAGCAGCCAAGATCAGGGTCTGACCTTC.

The V call is TRBV10-3, the J call TRBJ2-1; tentative D call: TRBD2 (6 bases). Between the trimmed V and J ends, which lost 3 bases and 9 bases, there was a span of 15 bases. The CDR3 covers 14 residues. CDR1 and CDR2 (germline): ENHRY, SYGVKD. CDR3 coding DNA: TGTGCCATCAGTGAAACGGGGGACCTCCGTGAGCAGTTCTTC. Translation gives CAISETGDLREQFF.

About this clone itself: Mismatch with germline at one junction end may stem from a read error. The chain couples TRBV5-5 to TRBJ1-3; no reliable D call. The CDR3 has 14 residues. CDR1 is SGHKS and CDR2 is YYEKEE in the germline V gene (reference sequence). The CDR3 loop reads CASSSGEAGSTIYF. CDR3 sequence (DNA): TGTGCCAGCAGCTCCGGGGAGGCTGGAAGCACCATATATTTT.